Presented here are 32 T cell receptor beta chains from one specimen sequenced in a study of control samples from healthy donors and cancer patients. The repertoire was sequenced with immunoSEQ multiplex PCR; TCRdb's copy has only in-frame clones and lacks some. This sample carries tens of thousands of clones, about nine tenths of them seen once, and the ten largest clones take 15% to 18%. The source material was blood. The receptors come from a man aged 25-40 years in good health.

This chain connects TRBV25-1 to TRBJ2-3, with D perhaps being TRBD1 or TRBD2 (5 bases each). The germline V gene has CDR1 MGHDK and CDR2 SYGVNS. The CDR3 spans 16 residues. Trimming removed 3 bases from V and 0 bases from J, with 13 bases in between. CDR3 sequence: CASSEPGRQSTDTQYF. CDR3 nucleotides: TGTGCCAGCAGTGAGCCGGGACGCCAGAGCACAGATACGCAGTATTTT. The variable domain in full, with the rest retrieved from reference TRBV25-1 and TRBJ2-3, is EADIYQTPRYLVIGTGKKITLECSQTMGHDKMYWYQQDPGMELHLIHYSYGVNSTEKGDLSSESTVSRIRTEHFPLTLESARPSHTSQYLCASSEPGRQSTDTQYFGPGTRLTVL.

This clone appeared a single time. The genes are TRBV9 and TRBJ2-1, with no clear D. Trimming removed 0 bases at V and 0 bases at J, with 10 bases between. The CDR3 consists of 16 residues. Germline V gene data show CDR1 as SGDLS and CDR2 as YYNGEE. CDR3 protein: CASSVGGPSSYNEQFF. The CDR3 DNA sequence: TGTGCCAGCAGCGTAGGAGGACCCAGCTCCTACAATGAGCAGTTCTTC.

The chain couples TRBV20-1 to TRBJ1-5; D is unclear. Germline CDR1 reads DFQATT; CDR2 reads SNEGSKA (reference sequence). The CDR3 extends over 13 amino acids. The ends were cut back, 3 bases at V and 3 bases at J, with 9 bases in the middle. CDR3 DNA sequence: TGCAGTGCTAGTCCTGGCGCCAATCAGCCCCAGCATTTT. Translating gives CSASPGANQPQHF.

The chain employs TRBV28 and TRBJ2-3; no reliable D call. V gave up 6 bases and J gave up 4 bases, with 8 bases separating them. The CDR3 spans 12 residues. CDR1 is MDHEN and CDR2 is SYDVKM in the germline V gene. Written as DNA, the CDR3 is TGTGCCAGCAGCACCCTCTCAGATACGCAGTATTTT. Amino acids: CASSTLSDTQYF. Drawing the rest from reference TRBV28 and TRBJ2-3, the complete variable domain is DVKVTQSSRYLVKRTGEKVFLECVQDMDHENMFWYRQDPGLGLRLIYFSYDVKMKEKGDIPEGYSVSREKKERFSLILESASTNQTSMYLCASSTLSDTQYFGPGTRLTVL.

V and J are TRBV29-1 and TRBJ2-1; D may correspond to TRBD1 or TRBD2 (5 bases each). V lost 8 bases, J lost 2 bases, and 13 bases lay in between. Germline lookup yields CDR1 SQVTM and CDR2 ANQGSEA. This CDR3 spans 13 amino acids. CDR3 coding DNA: TGCAGCTCCGGGGCACGGACCTACAATGAGCAGTTCTTC. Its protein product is CSSGARTYNEQFF.

CDR3: CASSPRDSYGYTF. In DNA, the CDR3 is TGTGCCAGCAGCCCACGGGACAGCTATGGCTACACCTTC. This sequence joins TRBV7-9 and TRBJ1-2, with 7 bases matching TRBD1. Germline CDR1 is SEHNR and CDR2 is FQNEAQ (reference sequence). J gave up 4 bases and V 5 bases, and 4 bases lay outside the gene matches. This CDR3 comprises 13 residues.

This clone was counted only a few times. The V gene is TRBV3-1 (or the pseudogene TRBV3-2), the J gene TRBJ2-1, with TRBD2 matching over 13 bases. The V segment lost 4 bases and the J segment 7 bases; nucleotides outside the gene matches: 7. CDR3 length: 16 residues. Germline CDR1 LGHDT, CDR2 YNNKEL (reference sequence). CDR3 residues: CASSRTSGRGKNEQFF. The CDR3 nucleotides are TGTGCCAGCAGCCGCACTAGCGGGAGGGGGAAAAATGAGCAGTTCTTC.

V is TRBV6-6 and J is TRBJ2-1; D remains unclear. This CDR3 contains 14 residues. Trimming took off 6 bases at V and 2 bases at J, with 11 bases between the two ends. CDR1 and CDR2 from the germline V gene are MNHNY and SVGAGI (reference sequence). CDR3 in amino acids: CASRAGFAYNEQFF. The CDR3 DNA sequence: TGTGCCAGCAGAGCAGGTTTCGCCTACAATGAGCAGTTCTTC.

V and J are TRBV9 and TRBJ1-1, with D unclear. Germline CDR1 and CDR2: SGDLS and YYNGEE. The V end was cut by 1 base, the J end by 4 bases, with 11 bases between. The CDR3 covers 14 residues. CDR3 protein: CASSVTGIRTEAFF. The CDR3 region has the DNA TGTGCCAGCAGCGTAACGGGGATTCGCACTGAAGCTTTCTTT.

The DNA of the CDR3 is TGTGCCTGGGGACTAGCGGGGACAGATACGCAGTATTTT. As protein: CAWGLAGTDTQYF. This rearrangement joins TRBV30 to TRBJ2-3; 12 bases fit TRBD2. Germline V gives CDR1 GTSNPN, CDR2 SVGIG (reference sequence). V dropped 5 bases and J dropped 3; count of bases not matched to a gene: 0. This CDR3 contains 13 residues.

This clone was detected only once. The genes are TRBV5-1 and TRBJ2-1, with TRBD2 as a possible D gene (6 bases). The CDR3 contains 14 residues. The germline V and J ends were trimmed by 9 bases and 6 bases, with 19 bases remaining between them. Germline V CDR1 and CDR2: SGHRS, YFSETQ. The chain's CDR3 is CATRRAGNLNEQFF. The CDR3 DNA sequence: TGCGCCACCAGACGGGCGGGGAACCTCAATGAGCAGTTCTTC.

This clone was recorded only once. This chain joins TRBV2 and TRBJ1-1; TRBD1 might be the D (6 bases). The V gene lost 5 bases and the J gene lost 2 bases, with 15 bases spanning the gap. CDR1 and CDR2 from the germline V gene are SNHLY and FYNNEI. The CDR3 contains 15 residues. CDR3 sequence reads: CASSPQTGTNTEAFF. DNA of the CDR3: TGTGCCAGCAGTCCGCAAACCGGGACAAACACTGAAGCTTTCTTT. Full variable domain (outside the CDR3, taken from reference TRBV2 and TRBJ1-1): EPEVTQTPSHQVTQMGQEVILRCVPISNHLYFYWYRQILGQKVEFLVSFYNNEISEKSEIFDDQFSVERPDGSNFTLKIRSTKLEDSAMYFCASSPQTGTNTEAFFGQGTRLTVV.

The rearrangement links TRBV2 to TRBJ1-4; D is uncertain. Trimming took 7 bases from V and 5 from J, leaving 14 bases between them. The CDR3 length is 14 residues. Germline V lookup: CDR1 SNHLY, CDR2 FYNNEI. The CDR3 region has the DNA TGTGCCAGCACCCAGGCCGATGGGAATGAAAAACTGTTTTTT. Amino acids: CASTQADGNEKLFF. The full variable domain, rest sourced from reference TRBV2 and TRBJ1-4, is EPEVTQTPSHQVTQMGQEVILRCVPISNHLYFYWYRQILGQKVEFLVSFYNNEISEKSEIFDDQFSVERPDGSNFTLKIRSTKLEDSAMYFCASTQADGNEKLFFGSGTQLSVL.

Written as DNA, the CDR3 is TGTGCCAGCTCACTGACTGCTACGGGCCACAATGAGCAGTTCTTC. Its protein product is CASSLTATGHNEQFF. The gene calls are TRBV18 and TRBJ2-1; no clear D gene. The V and J ends lost 4 bases and 5 bases respectively, with 15 bases between them. The CDR3 extends over 15 amino acids. CDR1 and CDR2 (germline): KGHSH, LQKENI. Using reference TRBV18 and TRBJ2-1 for the parts outside the CDR3, the full variable domain is NAGVMQNPRHLVRRRGQEARLRCSPMKGHSHVYWYRQLPEEGLKFMVYLQKENIIDESGMPKERFSAEFPKEGPSILRIQQVVRGDSAAYFCASSLTATGHNEQFFGPGTRLTVL.

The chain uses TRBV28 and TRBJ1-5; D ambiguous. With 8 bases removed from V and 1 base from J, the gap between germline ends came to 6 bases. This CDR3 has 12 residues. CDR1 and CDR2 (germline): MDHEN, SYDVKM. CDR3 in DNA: TGTGCCAGCGGGCGGAGCAATCAGCCCCAGCATTTT. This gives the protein CASGRSNQPQHF.

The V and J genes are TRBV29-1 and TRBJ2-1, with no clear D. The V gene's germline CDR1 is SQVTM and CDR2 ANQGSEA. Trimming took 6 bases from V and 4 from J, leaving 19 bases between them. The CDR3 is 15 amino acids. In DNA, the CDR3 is TGCAGCGTGAGCCGGGCAGCCCTTTTATACAATGAGCAGTTCTTC. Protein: CSVSRAALLYNEQFF.

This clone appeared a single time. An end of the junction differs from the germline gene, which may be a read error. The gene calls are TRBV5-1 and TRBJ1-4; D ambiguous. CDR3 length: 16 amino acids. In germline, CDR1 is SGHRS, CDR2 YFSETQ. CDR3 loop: CASNLDGAATNEKLFF. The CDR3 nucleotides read TGCGCCAGCAACTTGGACGGAGCTGCAACTAATGAAAAACTGTTTTTT.

The CDR3 spells CASSQRRQRGTDTQYF. The DNA of the CDR3 is TGTGCCAGCAGCCAACGCAGACAACGGGGCACAGATACGCAGTATTTT. The rearrangement joins TRBV14 to TRBJ2-3; the D is unclear. Trimming left V 2 bases short and J 1 base short, with 13 bases between. The CDR3 covers 16 residues. Germline V gene data show CDR1 as SGHDN and CDR2 as FVKESK.

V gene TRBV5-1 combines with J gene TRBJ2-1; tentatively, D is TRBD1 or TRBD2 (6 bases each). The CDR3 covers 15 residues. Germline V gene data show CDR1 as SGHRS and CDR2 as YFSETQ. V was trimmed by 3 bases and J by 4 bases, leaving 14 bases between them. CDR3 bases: TGCGCCAGCAGCTCCGAGGGGGGCCCATACAATGAGCAGTTCTTC. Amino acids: CASSSEGGPYNEQFF.

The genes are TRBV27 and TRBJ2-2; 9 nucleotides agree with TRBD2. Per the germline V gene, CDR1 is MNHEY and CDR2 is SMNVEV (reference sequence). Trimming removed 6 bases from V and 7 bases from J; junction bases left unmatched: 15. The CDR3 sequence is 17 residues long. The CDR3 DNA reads TGTGCCAGCAGCCGCGGGCTTAGCGGGAGCCCCCACGGGGAGCTGTTTTTT. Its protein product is CASSRGLSGSPHGELFF.

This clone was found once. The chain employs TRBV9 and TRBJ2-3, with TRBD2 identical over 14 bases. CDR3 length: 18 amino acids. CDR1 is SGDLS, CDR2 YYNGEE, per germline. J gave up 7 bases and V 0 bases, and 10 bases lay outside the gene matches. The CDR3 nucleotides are TGTGCCAGCAGCGTAGGACTAGCGGGAGGGAGAGGGCCTTATACGCAGTATTTT. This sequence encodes CASSVGLAGGRGPYTQYF.

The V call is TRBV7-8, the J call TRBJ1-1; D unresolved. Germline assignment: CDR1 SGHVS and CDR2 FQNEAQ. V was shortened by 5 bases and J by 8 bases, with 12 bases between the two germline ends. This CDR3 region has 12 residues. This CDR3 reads CASSPSPGEAFF. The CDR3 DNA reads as TGTGCCAGCAGCCCTAGCCCGGGGGAAGCTTTCTTT.

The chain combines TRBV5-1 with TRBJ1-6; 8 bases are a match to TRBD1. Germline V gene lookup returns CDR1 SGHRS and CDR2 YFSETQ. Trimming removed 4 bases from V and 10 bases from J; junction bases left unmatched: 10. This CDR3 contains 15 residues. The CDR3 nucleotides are TGCGCCAGCAGCCCGGCCGGACAGGGAGGATCACCCCTCCACTTT. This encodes CASSPAGQGGSPLHF.

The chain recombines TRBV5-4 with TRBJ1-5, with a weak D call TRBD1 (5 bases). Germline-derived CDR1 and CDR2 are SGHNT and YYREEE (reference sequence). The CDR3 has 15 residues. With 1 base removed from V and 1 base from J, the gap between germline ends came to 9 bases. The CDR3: CASSLPGPSNQPQHF. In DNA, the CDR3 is TGTGCCAGCAGCTTGCCGGGGCCGAGCAATCAGCCCCAGCATTTT. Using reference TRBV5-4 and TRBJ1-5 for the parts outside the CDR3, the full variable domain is ETGVTQSPTHLIKTRGQQVTLRCSSQSGHNTVSWYQQALGQGPQFIFQYYREEENGRGNFPPRFSGLQFPNYSSELNVNALELDDSALYLCASSLPGPSNQPQHFGDGTRLSIL.

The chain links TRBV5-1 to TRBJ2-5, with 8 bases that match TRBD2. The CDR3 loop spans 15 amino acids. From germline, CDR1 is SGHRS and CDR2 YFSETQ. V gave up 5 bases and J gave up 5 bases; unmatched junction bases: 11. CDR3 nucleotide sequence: TGCGCCAGCAGTAGCGGGGTCGAAGGGTTGGAGACCCAGTACTTC. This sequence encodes CASSSGVEGLETQYF.

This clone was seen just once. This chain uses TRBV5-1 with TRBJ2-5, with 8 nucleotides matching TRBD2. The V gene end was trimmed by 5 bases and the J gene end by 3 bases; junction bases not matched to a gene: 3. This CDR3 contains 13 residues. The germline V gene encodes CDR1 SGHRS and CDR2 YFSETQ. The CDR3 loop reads CASRPLAEETQYF. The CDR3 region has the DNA TGCGCCAGCAGACCACTAGCGGAAGAGACCCAGTACTTC.

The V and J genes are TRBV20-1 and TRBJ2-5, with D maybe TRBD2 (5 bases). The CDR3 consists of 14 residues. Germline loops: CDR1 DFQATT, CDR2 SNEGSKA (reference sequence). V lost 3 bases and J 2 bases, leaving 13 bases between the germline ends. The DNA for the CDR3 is TGCAGTGCTAGTATTCGAGGGTTACAAGAGACCCAGTACTTC. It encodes CSASIRGLQETQYF.

The CDR3 region is CATSRDMPGPSDKEFF. CDR3 coding DNA: TGTGCCACCAGCAGAGATATGCCAGGGCCTAGTGATAAAGAGTTTTTT. The chain couples TRBV15 to TRBJ1-4; a possible D gene is TRBD1 (5 bases). V shed 0 bases and J shed 16 bases, with 24 bases lying between them. The CDR3 extends over 16 amino acids. Per germline, CDR1 LNHNV and CDR2 YYDKDF (reference sequence).

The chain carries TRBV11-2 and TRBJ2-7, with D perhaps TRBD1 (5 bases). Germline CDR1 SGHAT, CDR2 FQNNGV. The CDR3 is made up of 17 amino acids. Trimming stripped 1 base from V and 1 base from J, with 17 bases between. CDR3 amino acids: CASSLVMGQPKSYEQYF. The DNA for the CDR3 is TGTGCCAGCAGCTTAGTGATGGGGCAGCCGAAATCCTACGAGCAGTACTTC.

The CDR3 region is CASSLIRRTSRPGANVLTF. The CDR3 DNA reads TGTGCCAGCAGCTTAATTAGGAGGACTAGCCGACCTGGGGCCAACGTCCTGACTTTC. The chain carries TRBV7-8 and TRBJ2-6; 8 bases map to TRBD2. There are 19 residues in the CDR3. CDR1 is SGHVS, CDR2 FQNEAQ, per germline. Losses at the gene ends were 2 bases for V and 2 bases for J; bases not matched to a gene: 11.

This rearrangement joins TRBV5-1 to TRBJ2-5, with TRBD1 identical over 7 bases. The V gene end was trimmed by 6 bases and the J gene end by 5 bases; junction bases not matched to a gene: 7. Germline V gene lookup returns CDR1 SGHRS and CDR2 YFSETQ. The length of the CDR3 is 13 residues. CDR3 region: CASKTGTWETQYF. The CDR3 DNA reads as TGCGCCAGCAAGACAGGGACGTGGGAGACCCAGTACTTC.

The chain's CDR3 is CSVRANPNTGELFF. DNA of the CDR3: TGCAGCGTTAGAGCGAACCCGAACACCGGGGAGCTGTTTTTT. The genes are TRBV29-1 and TRBJ2-2; D call uncertain. This CDR3 region has 14 residues. Germline V gene sequence: CDR1 SQVTM, CDR2 ANQGSEA. V lost 5 bases and J lost 0, with 10 bases in between.